The 27 T cell receptor beta chains below were found in one sample sequenced in a study of T cell responses to AZD1222 COVID-19 vaccine. Libraries were prepared by immunoSEQ multiplex PCR; TCRdb keeps only in-frame clonotypes and omits some of them. The sample shows around 100,000 clones, about 93% of them seen only once. Source: peripheral blood, taken on day 0 of AZD1222 vaccination. The receptors come from an adult in good health.

V and J are TRBV3-1 (or the pseudogene TRBV3-2) and TRBJ2-1; 10 positions match TRBD2. The CDR3 totals 15 residues. V shed 3 bases, J shed 7 bases, and the junction held 6 bases outside the gene matches. Germline V gene data show CDR1 as LGHDT and CDR2 as YNNKEL (reference sequence). The CDR3 DNA sequence: TGTGCCAGCAGCCACCTAGCGGGAGTAAGGAATGAGCAGTTCTTC. Its protein is CASSHLAGVRNEQFF.

This clone was observed a single time. This chain uses TRBV6-5 with TRBJ1-2, with D unclear. Looked up from germline, CDR1 is MNHEY and CDR2 is SVGAGI. The germline V and J ends were trimmed by 7 bases and 7 bases, with 16 bases remaining between them. The length of the CDR3 is 13 residues. In DNA form, the CDR3 reads TGTGCCAGCACCTTGGCCTCTACCAGTGGCTACACCTTC. It specifies CASTLASTSGYTF.

The chain employs TRBV5-5 and TRBJ1-4; D is ambiguous. Germline CDR1 SGHKS, CDR2 YYEKEE (reference sequence). The V gene lost 4 bases and the J gene lost 8 bases, with 15 bases spanning the gap. The CDR3 is 14 residues long. The CDR3 sequence is CASSPLPDGEKLFF. Written as DNA, the CDR3 is TGTGCCAGCAGCCCGCTTCCCGATGGGGAAAAACTGTTTTTT.

The V call is TRBV10-3, the J call TRBJ2-4; tentative D call: TRBD1 (5 bases). Germline V gives CDR1 ENHRY, CDR2 SYGVKD. The V end was cut by 5 bases, the J end by 7 bases, with 9 bases between. The CDR3 loop spans 12 amino acids. DNA for the CDR3: TGTGCCATCAGTTCACCAGGGAACATTCAGTACTTC. It encodes CAISSPGNIQYF.

The gene calls are TRBV2 and TRBJ1-2; D is unclear. From germline, CDR1 is SNHLY and CDR2 FYNNEI. This CDR3 has 13 residues. V was clipped by 6 bases and J by 7 bases, with 15 bases between them. The CDR3 DNA reads TGTGCCAGCAGCGCCTCTAAAATGGGTGGCTACACCTTC. It specifies CASSASKMGGYTF.

The chain joins TRBV5-6 to TRBJ2-5; D gene uncertain. Per germline, CDR1 SGHDT and CDR2 YYEEEE. The CDR3 is made up of 13 amino acids. V was pared by 2 bases and J by 1 base, with 6 bases between. In DNA form, the CDR3 reads TGTGCCAGCAGCTTTTGGTTCCAAGAGACCCAGTACTTC. Protein sequence: CASSFWFQETQYF.

This chain's CDR3 is CAGSRNLNEKLFF. The CDR3 nucleotides read TGTGCCGGCTCGAGAAACCTAAATGAAAAACTGTTTTTT. The rearrangement uses TRBV2 and TRBJ1-4; D is unresolved. The germline V gene has CDR1 SNHLY and CDR2 FYNNEI. The V end lost 11 bases, the J end lost 5 bases, and 15 bases lay between the germline ends. The CDR3 loop spans 13 amino acids.

The CDR3 DNA is TGCGCCACCCTTGACGTCGGCTACACCTTC. The encoded protein is CATLDVGYTF. This rearrangement joins TRBV10-2 to TRBJ1-2; D is ambiguous. The V gene's germline CDR1 is WSHSY and CDR2 SAAADI. The length of the CDR3 is 10 residues. Trimming removed 10 bases from V and 8 bases from J, with 11 bases in between.

This chain uses TRBV11-2 with TRBJ1-3; D is uncertain. CDR3 length: 15 residues. Trimming stripped 1 base from V and 4 bases from J, with 11 bases between. In germline, CDR1 is SGHAT, CDR2 FQNNGV. CDR3 protein: CASSLVGAGGNTIYF. The DNA of the CDR3 is TGTGCCAGCAGCTTAGTGGGAGCCGGCGGAAACACCATATATTTT.

The chain uses TRBV18 and TRBJ2-5; 7 nucleotides match TRBD2. This CDR3 has 14 amino acids. Germline V lookup: CDR1 KGHSH, CDR2 LQKENI. Trimming removed 0 bases from V and 5 bases from J; junction bases left unmatched: 3. For the CDR3, the DNA is TGTGCCAGCTCACCACCGACAGCGGGGGAGACCCAGTACTTC. Translation: CASSPPTAGETQYF.

This clone has a single count. The J gene is TRBJ2-7, the V gene TRBV4-2; 7 nucleotides line up with TRBD2. The CDR3 runs to 12 residues. V shed 1 base and J 6 bases; nucleotides not matched to a gene: 0. CDR1 and CDR2 (germline): LGHNA, YNFKEQ. The CDR3 here is CASSQAGGEQYF. The DNA for the CDR3 is TGTGCCAGCAGCCAAGCGGGAGGCGAGCAGTACTTC.

The chain couples TRBV29-1 to TRBJ2-5, with TRBD1 matching over 7 bases. The J segment lost 0 bases and the V segment lost 4 bases, leaving 11 bases of the junction unmatched. The CDR3 contains 16 residues. Germline CDR1 SQVTM, CDR2 ANQGSEA. Here the CDR3 DNA reads TGCAGCGTTGCACCTGCTGGGACAGCGGACCAAGAGACCCAGTACTTC. Amino acid sequence: CSVAPAGTADQETQYF.

J is TRBJ1-1 and V is TRBV5-5, with D maybe TRBD1 (5 bases). Trimming removed 3 bases from V and 1 base from J, with 10 bases in between. The CDR3 spans 14 residues. Germline-derived CDR1 and CDR2 are SGHKS and YYEKEE (reference sequence). Here the CDR3 reads CASSYTTGNTEAFF. In DNA form, the CDR3 reads TGTGCCAGCAGCTACACCACAGGGAACACTGAAGCTTTCTTT. The entire variable domain, with the rest obtained from reference TRBV5-5 and TRBJ1-1, is as follows: DAGVTQSPTHLIKTRGQQVTLRCSPISGHKSVSWYQQVLGQGPQFIFQYYEKEERGRGNFPDRFSARQFPNYSSELNVNALLLGDSALYLCASSYTTGNTEAFFGQGTRLTVV.

By share, this clone ranks as medium-sized (0.01 to 0.1%). The chain couples TRBV4-1 to TRBJ2-2; no reliable D call. V was shortened by 2 bases and J by 4 bases, with 8 bases between the two germline ends. The germline V gene encodes CDR1 MGHRA and CDR2 YSYEKL. There are 14 residues in the CDR3. The chain's CDR3 is CASSQRQFTGELFF. The DNA of the CDR3 is TGCGCCAGCAGCCAAAGGCAGTTCACCGGGGAGCTGTTTTTT.

This chain connects TRBV5-4 to TRBJ1-2, with D possibly being TRBD1 (5 bases). The germline V gene has CDR1 SGHNT and CDR2 YYREEE (reference sequence). Trimming removed 4 bases at V and 5 bases at J, with 24 bases between. The CDR3 covers 17 residues. The CDR3: CASSPAPHSDSEYGYTF. In DNA form, the CDR3 reads TGTGCCAGCAGCCCCGCCCCCCACTCAGACAGCGAATATGGCTACACCTTC.

The CDR3 protein is CASSLGGTGSEKLFF. The CDR3 DNA reads TGTGCCAGCAGCTTAGGGGGGACAGGGAGTGAAAAACTGTTTTTT. J is TRBJ1-4 and V is TRBV7-2, with 9 bases aligning to TRBD1. This CDR3 has 15 residues. V lost 1 base to trimming and J lost 7 bases; unmatched junction nucleotides: 4. Germline assignment: CDR1 SGHTA and CDR2 FQGNSA.

This sequence joins TRBV5-1 and TRBJ1-1, with unresolved D. The CDR3 consists of 14 residues. Trimming removed 4 bases at V and 3 bases at J, with 13 bases between. Germline CDR1 is SGHRS and CDR2 is YFSETQ. The chain's CDR3 is CASSPEVADTEAFF. CDR3 DNA sequence: TGCGCCAGCAGCCCTGAGGTGGCGGACACTGAAGCTTTCTTT.

This chain links TRBV3-1 (or the pseudogene TRBV3-2) with TRBJ2-3; D gene unclear. Germline V CDR1 and CDR2: LGHDT, YNNKEL (reference sequence). The CDR3 is 12 residues long. V lost 7 bases and J lost 5, with 10 bases in between. CDR3 in DNA: TGTGCCAGCACCTCTAGTGGAGATACGCAGTATTTT. It yields the protein CASTSSGDTQYF.

This sequence joins TRBV27 and TRBJ2-3; D unclear. This CDR3 is 13 amino acids long. The ends were cut back, 7 bases at V and 0 bases at J, with 8 bases in the middle. The germline gives CDR1 MNHEY, CDR2 SMNVEV (reference sequence). CDR3 protein: CASTPASTDTQYF. The CDR3 nucleotides are TGTGCCAGCACACCGGCTAGCACAGATACGCAGTATTTT.

The rearrangement links TRBV6-5 to TRBJ2-5, with 8 bases that match TRBD1. Germline V gene sequence: CDR1 MNHEY, CDR2 SVGAGI. V shed 11 bases, J shed 3 bases, and the junction held 14 bases outside the gene matches. The CDR3 has 15 residues. This chain's CDR3 is CASSGRDRGEETQYF. The CDR3, as DNA: TGTGCCTCAAGCGGACGAGACAGGGGAGAAGAGACCCAGTACTTC.

The chain employs TRBV11-2 and TRBJ1-2, with unresolved D. V was clipped by 5 bases and J by 4 bases, with 11 bases between them. The CDR3 totals 13 residues. Germline V lookup: CDR1 SGHAT, CDR2 FQNNGV. The CDR3 nucleotides read TGTGCCAGCAGCCTAGGCCGCCTCTATGGCTACACCTTC. It encodes CASSLGRLYGYTF.

This clone came up a few times. The chain employs TRBV6-4 and TRBJ2-3, with a tentative D call TRBD2 (5 bases). The CDR3 contains 15 residues. Germline assignment: CDR1 MRHNA and CDR2 SNTAGT. Trimming took off 0 bases at V and 6 bases at J, with 13 bases between the two ends. The CDR3 here is CASSDSPAEVDTQYF. In DNA form, the CDR3 reads TGTGCCAGCAGTGACTCCCCAGCGGAGGTGGATACGCAGTATTTT.

The CDR3 nucleotides read TGTGCCAGCAGCCAAGTAGGTAGGCCCGATACGCAGTATTTT. It encodes CASSQVGRPDTQYF. The genes are TRBV3-1 (or the pseudogene TRBV3-2) and TRBJ2-3, with D uncertain. This CDR3 has 14 residues. Deletions cut 1 base from V and 6 bases from J, with 11 bases between. CDR1 is LGHDT, CDR2 YNNKEL, per germline (reference sequence).

CDR3 residues: CSVVGQNTGELFF. CDR3 DNA sequence: TGCAGCGTTGTCGGGCAGAACACCGGGGAGCTGTTTTTT. The V call is TRBV29-1, the J call TRBJ2-2; D is undetermined. The CDR3 runs to 13 residues. Germline V CDR1 and CDR2: SQVTM, ANQGSEA. Deletions cut 4 bases from V and 1 base from J, with 7 bases between.

Here the CDR3 reads CASSLSIDTQYF. The CDR3 bases are TGTGCCAGCAGTTTATCGATAGATACGCAGTATTTT. The chain couples TRBV12-3 or TRBV12-4 to TRBJ2-3; D call uncertain. V lost 2 bases, J lost 5 bases, and 5 bases lay in between. The CDR3 has 12 residues.

This chain links TRBV30 with TRBJ2-2; D assignment may be TRBD1 or TRBD2 (5 bases each). Germline V gene sequence: CDR1 GTSNPN, CDR2 SVGIG (reference sequence). V lost 3 bases, J lost 2 bases, and 10 bases lay in between. The CDR3 runs to 14 residues. The CDR3 bases are TGTGCCTGGAGCCCTGGGGGTAACACCGGGGAGCTGTTTTTT. Its protein is CAWSPGGNTGELFF.

The V call is TRBV10-3, the J call TRBJ1-1; tentative D call: TRBD1 (6 bases). The CDR3 is 12 amino acids. Germline CDR1 and CDR2: ENHRY and SYGVKD. The V gene lost 6 bases and the J gene lost 1 base, with 6 bases spanning the gap. CDR3 DNA: TGTGCCATCAGACAGGGGAACACTGAAGCTTTCTTT. Amino acid sequence: CAIRQGNTEAFF.